This T cell receptor (beta chain) was profiled in a study of blood T cell repertoires in COVID-19. Overall study context: Samples of COVID-19 (acute and convalescent) were obtained from the United States, Italy and Spain. PBMCs, B-cell-depleted T cells, or T cells were the source of the cDNA or gDNA that made up the material.

Authors' processing steps: Estimation of nucleated cell counts relied on the amplification of reference gene primers. The assay was immunoSEQ multiplex PCR, and TCRdb's table has in-frame clones only and misses some. That table gives V, J and clone size, and the DNA gave D and trimming. The data show 230,000 or so clones, about 91% seen once. Germline V gene lookup returns CDR1 SNHLY and CDR2 FYNNEI. The V end was cut by 6 bases, the J end by 9 bases, with 15 bases between. The CDR3 length is 14 residues. This chain links TRBV2 with TRBJ1-6; weak D call: TRBD1 (6 bases). The sequence derives from a woman aged 35 to 49 who had recovered from COVID-19. The sample was peripheral blood. The CDR3 protein is CASRPGHRSSPLHF. In DNA form, the CDR3 reads TGTGCCAGCAGACCGGGACACCGAAGTTCACCCCTCCACTTT.